This paragraph reports one T cell receptor beta chain. This entry belongs to a study of cytomegalovirus exposure and HLA in healthy donors. PCR involved 60 Vbeta and 13 Jbeta primers. Per the original data handling: In a later analysis, some 80 million unique TCR beta chains included roughly 11 million shared by two or more donors. The method was immunoSEQ multiplex PCR; TCRdb's version includes in-frame clones alone and lacks a portion of them. V and J calls and clone size come straight from that table; D and trimming were deduced from the DNA. In the table there are 110,000 to 150,000 clones, about four fifths of which are singletons. Samples came from healthy bone marrow donors. These donors counted as nominally healthy when sampled, but unrecorded immune exposures were likely. The J segment lost 4 bases and the V segment lost 4 bases, leaving 9 bases of the junction unmatched. Germline V gene sequence: CDR1 SGHRS, CDR2 YFSETQ. This CDR3 has 16 residues.

This chain connects TRBV5-1 to TRBJ2-1, with 9 bases lining up with TRBD1. The sample comprised PBMCs. The receptor's source is a man aged 25-45 years in good health and CMV-seronegative. In nucleotides, the CDR3 is TGCGCCAGCAGCGCAGGACAGGGGTCACTTTACAATGAGCAGTTCTTC. Protein sequence: CASSAGQGSLYNEQFF.